Here is one T cell receptor (beta chain) with its context. What this receptor recognizes is not known. No qualities accompany the bases; no much larger clone lies one base away. There are 14 amino acids in the CDR3, from cysteine to phenylalanine inclusive. The entry retains the CDR3 DNA only, 42 bases that are in frame from base 1. The germline V gene sets CDR1 to SGHAT and CDR2 to FQNNGV. Ends trimmed: V by 4 bases, J by 12 bases; bases unmatched to a gene: 9. Receptor amplification or capture employed the immunoSEQ multiplex PCR assay. This immuneACCESS table, as held by TCRdb, lists in-frame sequences with V and J called but not all clones. Of the missing ones, under half trace to an unresolved V gene in checked studies; the others have no known cause. For this sample the table gives 75,000 to 90,000 clones, of which around nine tenths were detected only once. The ten biggest clones cover 6.5% to 8.5% of the sample.

This entry belongs to a study of control samples from healthy donors and cancer patients (dated by TCRdb to the early 2020s). Source material: blood. The chain is encoded by TRBV11-2 joined to TRBJ2-1, and 10 junction bases match TRBD2. The sequence was collected from a man aged 50 to 60 in good health. The CDR3 reads as follows: CASSSLGLAGAQFF. The sequence in DNA is TGTGCCAGCAGCTCCTTGGGGCTAGCGGGGGCGCAGTTCTTC.